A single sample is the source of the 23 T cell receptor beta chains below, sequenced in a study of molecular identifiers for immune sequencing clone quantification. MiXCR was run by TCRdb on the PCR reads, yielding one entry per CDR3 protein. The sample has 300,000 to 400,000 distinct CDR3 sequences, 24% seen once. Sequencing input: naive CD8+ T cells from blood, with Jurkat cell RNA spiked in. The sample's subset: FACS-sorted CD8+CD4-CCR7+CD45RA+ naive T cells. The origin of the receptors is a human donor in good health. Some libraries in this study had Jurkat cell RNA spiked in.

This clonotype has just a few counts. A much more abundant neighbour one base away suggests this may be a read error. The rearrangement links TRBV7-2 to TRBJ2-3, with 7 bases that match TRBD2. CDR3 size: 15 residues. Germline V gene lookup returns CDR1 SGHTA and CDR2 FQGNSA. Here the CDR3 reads CASGLMAGVSDTQYF. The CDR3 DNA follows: TGTGCCAGCGGCTTAATGGCGGGAGTCTCAGATACGCAGTATTTT.

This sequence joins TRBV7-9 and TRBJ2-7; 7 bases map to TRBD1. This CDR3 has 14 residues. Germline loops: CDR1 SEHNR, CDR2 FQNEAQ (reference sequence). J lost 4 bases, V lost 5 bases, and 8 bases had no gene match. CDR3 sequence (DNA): TGTGCCAGCAGCCCCAAAGGGGGCTCTTACGAGCAGTACTTC. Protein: CASSPKGGSYEQYF.

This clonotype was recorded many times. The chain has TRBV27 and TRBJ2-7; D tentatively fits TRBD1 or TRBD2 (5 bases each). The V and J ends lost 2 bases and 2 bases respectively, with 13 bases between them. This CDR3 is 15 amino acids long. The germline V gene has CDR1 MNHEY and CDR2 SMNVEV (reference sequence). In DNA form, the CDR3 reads TGTGCCAGCAGTTTAGAGCCGGGGACCCCCTACGAGCAGTACTTC. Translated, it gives CASSLEPGTPYEQYF.

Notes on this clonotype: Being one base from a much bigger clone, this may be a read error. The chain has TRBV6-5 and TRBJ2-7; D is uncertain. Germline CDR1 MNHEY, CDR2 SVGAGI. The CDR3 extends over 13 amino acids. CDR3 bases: TGTGCCAGCAGTCAGGACGGATCCTACGCGCAGTACTTC. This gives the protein CASSQDGSYAQYF.

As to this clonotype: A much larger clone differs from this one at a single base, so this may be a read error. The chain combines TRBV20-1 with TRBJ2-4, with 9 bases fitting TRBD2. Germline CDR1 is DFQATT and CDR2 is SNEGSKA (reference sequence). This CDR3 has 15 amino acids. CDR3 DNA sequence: TGCAGTGCCCCGCTCCCCGGACTAGCGCTGGACATTCGGTACTTC. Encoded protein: CSAPLPGLALDIRYF.

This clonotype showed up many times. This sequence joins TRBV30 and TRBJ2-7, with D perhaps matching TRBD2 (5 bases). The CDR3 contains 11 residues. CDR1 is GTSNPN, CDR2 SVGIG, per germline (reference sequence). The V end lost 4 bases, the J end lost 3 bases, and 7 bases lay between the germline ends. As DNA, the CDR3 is TGTGCCTGGAACAGCGGCTACGAGCAGTACTTC. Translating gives CAWNSGYEQYF.

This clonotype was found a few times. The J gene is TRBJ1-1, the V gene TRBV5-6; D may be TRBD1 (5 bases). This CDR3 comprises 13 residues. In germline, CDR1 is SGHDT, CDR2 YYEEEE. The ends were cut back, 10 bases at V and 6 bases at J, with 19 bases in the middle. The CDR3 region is CARRWWGGAEAFF. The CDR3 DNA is TGTGCCCGCCGCTGGTGGGGGGGGGCTGAAGCTTTCTTT. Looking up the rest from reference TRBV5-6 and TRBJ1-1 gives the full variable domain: DAGVTQSPTHLIKTRGQQVTLRCSPKSGHDTVSWYQQALGQGPQFIFQYYEEEERQRGNFPDRFSGHQFPNYSSELNVNALLLGDSALYLCARRWWGGAEAFFGQGTRLTVV.

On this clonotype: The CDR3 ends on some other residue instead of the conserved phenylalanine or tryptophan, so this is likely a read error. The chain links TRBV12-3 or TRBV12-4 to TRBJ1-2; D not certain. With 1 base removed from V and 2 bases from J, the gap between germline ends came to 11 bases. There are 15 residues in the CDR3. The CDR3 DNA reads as TGTGCCAGCAGTTTAGGGCTCAGCTACAACTATGGCTACACCCTC. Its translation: CASSLGLSYNYGYTL.

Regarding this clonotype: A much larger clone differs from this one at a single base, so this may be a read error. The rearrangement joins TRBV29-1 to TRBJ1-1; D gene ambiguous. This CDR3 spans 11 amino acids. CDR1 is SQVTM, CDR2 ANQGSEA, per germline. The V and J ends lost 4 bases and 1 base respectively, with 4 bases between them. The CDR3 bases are TGCAGCGTTGTTCCGAACACTGAAGCTTTCTTT. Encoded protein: CSVVPNTEAFF. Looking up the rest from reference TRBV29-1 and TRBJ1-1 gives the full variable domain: SAVISQKPSRDICQRGTSLTIQCQVDSQVTMMFWYRQQPGQSLTLIATANQGSEATYESGFVIDKFPISRPNLTFSTLTVSNMSPEDSSIYLCSVVPNTEAFFGQGTRLTVV.

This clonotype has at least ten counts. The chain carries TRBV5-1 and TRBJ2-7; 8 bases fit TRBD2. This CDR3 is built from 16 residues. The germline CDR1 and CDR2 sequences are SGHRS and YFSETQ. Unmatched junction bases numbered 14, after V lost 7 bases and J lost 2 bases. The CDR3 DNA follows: TGCGCCAGCGGAGGAGGGACTAGATTATTTCCCTACGAGCAGTACTTC. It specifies CASGGGTRLFPYEQYF.

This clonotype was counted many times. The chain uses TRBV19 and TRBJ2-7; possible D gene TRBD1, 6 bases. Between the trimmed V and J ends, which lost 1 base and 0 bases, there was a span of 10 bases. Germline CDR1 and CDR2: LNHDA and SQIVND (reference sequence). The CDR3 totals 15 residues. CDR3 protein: CASSIAQGSSYEQYF. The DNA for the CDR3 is TGTGCCAGTAGTATAGCCCAGGGGAGCTCCTACGAGCAGTACTTC.

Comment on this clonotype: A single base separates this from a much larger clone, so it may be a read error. The CDR3 spells CSARDLGGANVLTF. CDR3 nucleotide sequence: TGCAGTGCTAGAGACCTGGGAGGGGCCAACGTCCTGACTTTC. The rearrangement joins TRBV20-1 to TRBJ2-6; D not certain. The V gene lost 0 bases and the J gene lost 4 bases, with 7 bases spanning the gap. Germline V gene lookup returns CDR1 DFQATT and CDR2 SNEGSKA (reference sequence). The CDR3 sequence is 14 residues long.

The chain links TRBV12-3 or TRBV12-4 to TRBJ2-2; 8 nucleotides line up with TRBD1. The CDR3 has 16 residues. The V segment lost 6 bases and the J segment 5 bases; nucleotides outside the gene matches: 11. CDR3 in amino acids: CASRKTGAARTGELFF. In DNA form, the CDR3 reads TGTGCCAGCAGAAAGACAGGGGCCGCTAGGACCGGGGAGCTGTTTTTT.

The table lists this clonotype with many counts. The CDR3 loop is CASGPGTDTQYF. CDR3 bases: TGTGCTAGTGGTCCGGGCACAGATACGCAGTATTTT. The chain recombines TRBV12-5 with TRBJ2-3; no firm D call. The CDR3 covers 12 residues. The ends were cut back, 5 bases at V and 1 base at J, with 4 bases in the middle. CDR1 is LGHNT, CDR2 FRNRAP, per germline.

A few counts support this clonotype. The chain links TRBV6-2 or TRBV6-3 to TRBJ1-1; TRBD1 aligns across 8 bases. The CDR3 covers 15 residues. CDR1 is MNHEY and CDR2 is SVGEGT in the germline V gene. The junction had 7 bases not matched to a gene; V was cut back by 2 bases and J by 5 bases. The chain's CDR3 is CASSYPAGGHTEAFF. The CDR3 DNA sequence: TGTGCCAGCAGTTACCCCGCAGGGGGCCATACTGAAGCTTTCTTT.

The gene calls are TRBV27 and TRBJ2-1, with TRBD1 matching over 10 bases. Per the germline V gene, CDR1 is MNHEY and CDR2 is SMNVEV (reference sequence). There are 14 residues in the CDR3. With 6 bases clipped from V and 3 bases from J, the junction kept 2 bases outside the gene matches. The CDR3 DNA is TGTGCCAGCAGCCGGACAGGGGGCTACAATGAGCAGTTCTTC. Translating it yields CASSRTGGYNEQFF.

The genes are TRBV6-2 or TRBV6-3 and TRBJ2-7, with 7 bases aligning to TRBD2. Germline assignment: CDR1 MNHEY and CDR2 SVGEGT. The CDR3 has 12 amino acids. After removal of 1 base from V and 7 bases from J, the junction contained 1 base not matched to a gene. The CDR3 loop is CASSYLRGEQYF. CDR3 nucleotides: TGTGCCAGCAGTTACTTGCGGGGGGAGCAGTACTTC.

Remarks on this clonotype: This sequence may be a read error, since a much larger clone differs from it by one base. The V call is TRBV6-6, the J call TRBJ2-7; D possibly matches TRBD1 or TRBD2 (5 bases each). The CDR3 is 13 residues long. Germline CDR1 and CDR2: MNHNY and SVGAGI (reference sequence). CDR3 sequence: CASSYGGLSEQHF. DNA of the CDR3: TGTGCCAGCAGTTACGGGGGTCTCTCCGAGCAGCACTTC.

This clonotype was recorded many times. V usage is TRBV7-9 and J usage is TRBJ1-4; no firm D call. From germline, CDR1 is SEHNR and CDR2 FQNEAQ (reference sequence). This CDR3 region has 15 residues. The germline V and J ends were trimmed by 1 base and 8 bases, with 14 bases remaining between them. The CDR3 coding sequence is TGTGCCAGCAGCTTAGAAGTTGGAATGATCGAAAAACTGTTTTTT. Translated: CASSLEVGMIEKLFF. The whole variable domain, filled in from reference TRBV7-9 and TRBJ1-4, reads DTGVSQNPRHKITKRGQNVTFRCDPISEHNRLYWYRQTLGQGPEFLTYFQNEAQLEKSRLLSDRFSAERPKGSFSTLEIQRTEQGDSAMYLCASSLEVGMIEKLFFGSGTQLSVL.

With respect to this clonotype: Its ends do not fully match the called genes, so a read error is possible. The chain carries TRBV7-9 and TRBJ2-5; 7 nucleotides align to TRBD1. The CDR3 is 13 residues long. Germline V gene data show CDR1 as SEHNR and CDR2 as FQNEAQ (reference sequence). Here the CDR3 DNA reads TGTGCCAGCAGGCCGGGACAGCAAGAGCCCCAGTACTTC. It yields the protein CASRPGQQEPQYF. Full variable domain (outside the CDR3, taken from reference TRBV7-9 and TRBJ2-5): DTGVSQNPRHKITKRGQNVTFRCDPISEHNRLYWYRQTLGQGPEFLTYFQNEAQLEKSRLLSDRFSAERPKGSFSTLEIQRTEQGDSAMYLCASRPGQQEPQYFGPGTRLLVL.

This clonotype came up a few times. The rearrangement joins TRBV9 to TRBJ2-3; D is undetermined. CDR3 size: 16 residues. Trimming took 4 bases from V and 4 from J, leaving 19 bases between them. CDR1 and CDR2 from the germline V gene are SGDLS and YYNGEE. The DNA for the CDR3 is TGTGCCAGCAGCACCCTCACGGGCCCTTCGGCAGATACGCAGTATTTT. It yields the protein CASSTLTGPSADTQYF.

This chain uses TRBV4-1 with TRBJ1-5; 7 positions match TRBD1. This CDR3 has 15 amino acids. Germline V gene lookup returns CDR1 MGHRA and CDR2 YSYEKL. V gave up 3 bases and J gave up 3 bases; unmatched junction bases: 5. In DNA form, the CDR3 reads TGCGCCAGCAGCCAGGAGACAGGGCCCAATCAGCCCCAGCATTTT. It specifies CASSQETGPNQPQHF.

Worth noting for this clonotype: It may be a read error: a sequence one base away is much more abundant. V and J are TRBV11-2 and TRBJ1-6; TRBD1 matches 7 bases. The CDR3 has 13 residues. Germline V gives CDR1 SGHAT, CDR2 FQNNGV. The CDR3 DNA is TGTGCCAGCGGCTTAGTCACAGGGGCACCCCTCCACTTT. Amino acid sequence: CASGLVTGAPLHF.